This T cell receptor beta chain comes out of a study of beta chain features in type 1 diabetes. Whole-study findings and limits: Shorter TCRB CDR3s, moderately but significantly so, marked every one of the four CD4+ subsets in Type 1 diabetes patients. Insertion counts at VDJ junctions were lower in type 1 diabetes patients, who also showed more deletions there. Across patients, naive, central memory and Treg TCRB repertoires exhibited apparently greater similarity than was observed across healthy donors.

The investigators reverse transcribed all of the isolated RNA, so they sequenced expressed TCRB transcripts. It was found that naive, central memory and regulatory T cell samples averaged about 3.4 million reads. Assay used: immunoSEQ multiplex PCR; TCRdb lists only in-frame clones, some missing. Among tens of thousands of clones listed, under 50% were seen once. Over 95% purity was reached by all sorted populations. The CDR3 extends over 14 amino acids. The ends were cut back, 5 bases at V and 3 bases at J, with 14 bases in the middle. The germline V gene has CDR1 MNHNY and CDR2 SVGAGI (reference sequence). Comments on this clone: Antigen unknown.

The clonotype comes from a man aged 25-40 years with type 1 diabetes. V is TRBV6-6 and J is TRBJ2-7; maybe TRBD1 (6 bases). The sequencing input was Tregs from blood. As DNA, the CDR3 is TGTGCCAGCAGTAACCGGGACATCCTCTACGAGCAGTACTTC. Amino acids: CASSNRDILYEQYF.